A selection of T cell receptor beta chains follows, all from one sample in a study of T-cell memory formation after mild COVID-19. MiXCR, run by TCRdb on the 5' RACE reads, gives a single entry per CDR3 protein. The repertoire holds around 310,000 distinct CDR3 sequences, with approximately 15% as singletons. The sequenced sample consisted of PBMCs or a T cell subset sorted from them (not recorded which). Receptor source: a man younger than 30 who had mild COVID-19 (a few samples of this study predate the infection). Cell type and time point are not known. CDR3s include the opening cysteine and the closing phenylalanine or tryptophan. D genes are given only for firm matches. Rows may omit the clone size; those that give it use once, few, many or a size class.

clone size	V gene	J gene	D gene	CDR3 DNA	CDR3 protein
.	TRBV19	TRBJ2-1	.	TGTGCCAGTAAGGAGGAGGACAATGAGCAGTTCTTC	CASKEEDNEQFF
.	TRBV18	TRBJ1-1	.	TGTGCCAGCTCACCAAACAGAAAGAACACTGAAGCTTTCTTT	CASSPNRKNTEAFF
.	TRBV6-5	TRBJ1-2	.	TGTGCCAGCAGTTACAGGAGAGGTTATGGCTACACCTTC	CASSYRRGYGYTF
few	TRBV11-3	TRBJ2-1	TRBD2	TGTGCCAGCAGCTTAGACCCCCCGGGGCGGGGGATGAATGAGCAGTTCTTC	CASSLDPPGRGMNEQFF
few	TRBV6-2/TRBV6-3	TRBJ1-1	TRBD1	TGTGCCAGCAACACCGGACAGGGACAAGCTTTCTTT	CASNTGQGQAFF
.	TRBV5-6	TRBJ1-2	.	TGTGCCAGCAGCTTCCCGACTAGTCCGCGGGGCTACACCTTC	CASSFPTSPRGYTF
.	TRBV18	TRBJ1-1	.	TGTGCCAGCTCACCTGCCCACAAGAACACTGAAGCTTTCTTT	CASSPAHKNTEAFF
many	TRBV4-3	TRBJ2-4	.	TGCGCCAGCAGCCAAGATGTTAGCCTAGCAATAAGCATTCAGTACTTC	CASSQDVSLAISIQYF
few	TRBV7-7	TRBJ2-5	TRBD2	TGTGCCAGTAAGCAAAAGAGGCGGGGGTCCCTTGGGACCCAGTACTTC	CASKQKRRGSLGTQYF
.	TRBV10-1	TRBJ2-3	.	TGCGCCAGCAGTGTGGACAGGAGGGGGGATACGCAGTATTTT	CASSVDRRGDTQYF
.	TRBV25-1	TRBJ2-2	.	TGTGCCAGCAGTGAATATCTTGGCACCGGGGAGCTGTTTTTT	CASSEYLGTGELFF
.	TRBV18	TRBJ1-6	.	TGTGCCAGCACCCCGGGGGTACCTAATTCACCCCTCCACTTT	CASTPGVPNSPLHF
.	TRBV12-5	TRBJ2-3	.	TGTGCTAGTGGATGGACAGGCACAGATACGCAGTATTTT	CASGWTGTDTQYF
.	TRBV20-1	TRBJ2-1	TRBD2	TGCAGTGCTAGAGCCCAACTAGCGGGGTTCTACAATGAGCAGTTCTTC	CSARAQLAGFYNEQFF
few	TRBV6-5	TRBJ1-2	.	TGTGCCGCGGGGTATGGCTATGGCTACACCTTC	CAAGYGYGYTF
.	TRBV7-9	TRBJ1-2	.	TGTGCCAGCAGTTCTACAGGGACCCTAACTGGCTACACCTTC	CASSSTGTLTGYTF
few	TRBV6-2/TRBV6-3	TRBJ1-2	.	TGTGCCAGCAGCTTCTCGGGCTATGGCTACACCTTC	CASSFSGYGYTF
few	TRBV5-1	TRBJ1-2	.	TGCGCCAGCGGCCCAACAGGGAACTATGGCTACACCTTC	CASGPTGNYGYTF
many	TRBV4-2	TRBJ2-7	TRBD2	TGTGCCAGCAGCCCGGGACTAGCGGGGGGCGAGCAGTACTTC	CASSPGLAGGEQYF
.	TRBV27	TRBJ1-6	.	TGTGCCAGCAGTTGGGGACCGTGGGCACCCCTCCACTTT	CASSWGPWAPLHF
.	TRBV20-1	TRBJ1-2	.	TGCAGTGCCCCCACAGGGTGCTCAGCTAACTATGGATACACCTTC	CSAPTGCSANYGYTF
.	TRBV6-2/TRBV6-3	TRBJ2-2	TRBD1	TGTGCCAGCAGTTACCCGGGACAGGGGGACACCGGGGAGCTGTTTTTT	CASSYPGQGDTGELFF
many	TRBV6-5	TRBJ2-3	TRBD1	TGTGCCAGCAGTCCCTCCCAGGGGGCGAAAGATACGCAGTATTTT	CASSPSQGAKDTQYF
many	TRBV30	TRBJ2-1	.	TGTGCCTGGAGTGTATTGGCACTAGCTTCCGTGTACAATGAGCAGTTCTTC	CAWSVLALASVYNEQFF
.	TRBV7-3	TRBJ2-3	.	TGTGCCAGCAGCCGAGAGGGGGTTACAGATACGCAGTATTTT	CASSREGVTDTQYF
.	TRBV3-1	TRBJ2-2	.	TGTGCCAGCAGCGCCGGGGCGGGCACCGGGGAGCTGTTTTTT	CASSAGAGTGELFF
few	TRBV9	TRBJ2-1	.	TGTGCCAGCAGCGCCAGAGACAATGAGCAGTTCTTC	CASSARDNEQFF
.	TRBV27	TRBJ2-5	.	TGTGCCAGCAGTTTGCTTGGCGCCGGGGGGCCAGAGACCCAGTACTTC	CASSLLGAGGPETQYF
once	TRBV24-1	TRBJ1-2	.	TGTGCCACCAGTGATATGGGGCGTGCGAATGGCTACACCTTC	CATSDMGRANGYTF
.	TRBV7-9	TRBJ1-1	.	TGTGCCAGCAACCGATGGACTGAAGCTTTCTTT	CASNRWTEAFF
.	TRBV18	TRBJ2-1	.	TGTGCCAGCTCACCTCAGTACAATGAGCAGTTCTTC	CASSPQYNEQFF
many	TRBV9	TRBJ2-7	.	TGTGCCAGCAGCTACTCCCCCTCCCCCGGGGAGCAGTACTTC	CASSYSPSPGEQYF
many	TRBV3-1	TRBJ2-2	.	TGTGCCAGCAGCCAAGGAGGAAACACCGGGGAGCTGTTTTTT	CASSQGGNTGELFF
.	TRBV7-9	TRBJ1-6	.	TGTGCCAGCAGCTGGGACCTTGAGGATTCACCCCTCCACTTT	CASSWDLEDSPLHF
many	TRBV21-1	TRBJ2-3	.	TGTGCCAGCAGCAAAGTGCGCGGACGTCTTTTCACAGATACGCAGTATTTT	CASSKVRGRLFTDTQYF
.	TRBV4-3	TRBJ1-3	TRBD1	TGCGCCAGCAGCCAAGACCAGGGGGTTAGTTCTGGAAACACCATATATTTT	CASSQDQGVSSGNTIYF
few	TRBV2	TRBJ2-6	.	TGTGCCAGCAGCCCACCGACATTTCGCTCTGGGGCCAACGTCCTGACTTTC	CASSPPTFRSGANVLTF
.	TRBV5-1	TRBJ2-2	TRBD1	TGCGCCAGCAGCTTCGGACAGGGGCTAAACACCGGGGAGCTGTTTTTT	CASSFGQGLNTGELFF
few	TRBV19	TRBJ1-5	.	TGTGCCAGTAGCGACACGGGTCCGTGGCCCCAGCATTTT	CASSDTGPWPQHF
few	TRBV5-1	TRBJ1-5	.	TGCGCCAGCAGCCCCGGGAACAATCAGCCCCAGCATTTT	CASSPGNNQPQHF
few	TRBV4-2	TRBJ1-5	.	TGTGCCAGCAGCCAAGAAAGGGTTAGACACCCGTTGGGGTTTAGCAATCAGCCCCAGCATTTT	CASSQERVRHPLGFSNQPQHF
.	TRBV5-1	TRBJ2-3	.	TGCGCCACCCGTGTCGGCGGGGGGACAGAAGATACGCAGTATTTT	CATRVGGGTEDTQYF
many	TRBV6-5	TRBJ2-2	.	TGTGCCAGCAGTTACAATGACGCGAACACCGGGGAGCTGTTTTTT	CASSYNDANTGELFF
.	TRBV5-1	TRBJ1-2	.	TGCGCCAGCAGCCGGGGGACCGCCGGCTATGGCTACACCTTC	CASSRGTAGYGYTF
few	TRBV7-8	TRBJ2-1	TRBD2	TGTGCCAGCAGCTACGGGACTAGCGGGTCGGCCTACAATGAGCAGTTCTTC	CASSYGTSGSAYNEQFF
many	TRBV7-2	TRBJ2-5	TRBD1	TGTGCCAGCAGCTTTGCCTCGGACAGGGGAAGGGAGACCCAGTACTTC	CASSFASDRGRETQYF
few	TRBV4-3	TRBJ2-2	.	TGCGCCAGCAGCCCTGAATTGGGGAACACCGGGGAGCTGTTTTTT	CASSPELGNTGELFF
many	TRBV7-8	TRBJ2-5	.	TGTGCCAGCGAATTAGGGGGGGGAAGTCGGACCCAGTACTTC	CASELGGGSRTQYF
.	TRBV5-6	TRBJ2-3	TRBD2	TGTGCCAGCAGCAAATTTAGCGGGGGAGATACGCAGTATTTT	CASSKFSGGDTQYF
many	TRBV5-1	TRBJ2-6	TRBD1	TGCGCCAGCAGCGAACAGGGGGCTGGGGCCAACGTCCTGACTTTC	CASSEQGAGANVLTF
.	TRBV7-2	TRBJ1-1	.	TGTGCCAGCAGCCAAGGACTGATCAAGAACACTGAAGCTTTCTTT	CASSQGLIKNTEAFF
.	TRBV29-1	TRBJ1-2	TRBD1	TGCAGCGTTGGGACAGGGGACTATGGCTACACCTTC	CSVGTGDYGYTF
.	TRBV20-1	TRBJ2-3	.	TGCAGTGCTAGAGGGGGAAACACAGATACGCAGTATTTT	CSARGGNTDTQYF
few	TRBV19	TRBJ2-5	.	TGTGCCAGTAGTCGGGCGCAGAAAGAGACCCAGTACTTC	CASSRAQKETQYF
.	TRBV9	TRBJ1-5	TRBD1	TGTGCCAGCAGCCGGGGACAGGGGTTGAGCAATCAGCCCCAGCATTTT	CASSRGQGLSNQPQHF
.	TRBV4-3	TRBJ1-6	.	TGCGCCAGCAGCCAAGAGCGGAATTCACCCCTCCACTTT	CASSQERNSPLHF